Below, one T cell receptor (beta chain) is given with its context. No antigen is known for it. The data belong to a study of long-term antiretroviral therapy in people with HIV. V shed 4 bases and J shed 2 bases, with 11 bases lying between them. The CDR3 runs to 14 residues. The germline V gene encodes CDR1 SGHTA and CDR2 FQGNSA. Findings and caveats of the study: HIV repertoires spanned tighter CDR3 length ranges than controls did. Diversity went up after ART and still fell short of transplant donor controls.

Investigators performed immunoSEQ version v3.0 at survey level. Assay: immunoSEQ multiplex PCR; the TCRdb copy retains only in-frame clones and omits some. The profile shows tens of thousands of clones, approximately 92% of them singletons. The samples, holding about 0.95-11 million cryopreserved PBMC, were thawed before DNA extraction was carried out. This clonotype was obtained from a woman in her thirties or forties with HIV. This chain links TRBV7-2 with TRBJ1-1; the D is unclear. The starting material was unsorted PBMCs, obtained about 5.3 years after starting antiretroviral therapy. The CDR3 loop reads CASSSSRLNTEAFF. DNA for the CDR3: TGTGCCAGCAGCTCCTCTCGGCTAAACACTGAAGCTTTCTTT.